This T cell receptor beta chain originates from a study of early T cells in non-severe SARS-CoV-2 infection. Study context: Sequencing targeted bulk RNA from unsorted whole blood, leaving chains unpaired. Study outcomes and limitations: Matching with VDJdb favored anti-spike CD8 responses (missing private and CD4 specificities).

Attached unique molecular identifiers marked individual cDNA molecules. Each CDR3 protein gets one entry after TCRdb re-called the 5' RACE reads with MiXCR. Of approximately 39,000 distinct CDR3 sequences in the sample, roughly 9.9% were seen once. This clonotype occurred many times. Its antigen is unknown. This TCR derives from an adult who was a healthcare worker with PCR-confirmed SARS-CoV-2 infection or an uninfected control (not recorded which). Sequencing was carried out using whole blood.

As DNA, the CDR3 is TGTGCCAGCAGCTCCTACGGAAGACCAATAGCTATTCCTAGCACAGATACGCAGTATTTT. Translating gives CASSSYGRPIAIPSTDTQYF. The chain links TRBV7-9 to TRBJ2-3; no reliable D call. Germline V CDR1 and CDR2: SEHNR, FQNEAQ (reference sequence). The CDR3 length is 20 residues. V was shortened by 4 bases and J by 0 bases, with 26 bases between the two germline ends.